The rows below give T cell receptor beta chains drawn from one sample of a study of T cell changes during pregnancy in multiple sclerosis. Clones were sequenced by immunoSEQ multiplex PCR, and TCRdb holds only the in-frame ones, with some missing. The sample lists some 21,000 clones, 85% seen once, with approximately 14% in the top ten. The sample in question was CD8+ T cells from peripheral blood mononuclear cells, obtained in the first trimester of pregnancy. The receptors were sampled from a female donor in good health, enrolled as a control in a pregnancy study. The CDR3 runs from the conserved cysteine through the conserved F or W. D genes are given only for firm matches. Where a row states a size, it is once, few, many or the class of an expanded clone; other rows omit it.

d_call	clone_size	v_call	j_call	cdr3_aa	cdr3_nt
NA	NA	TRBV19	TRBJ2-6	CASSLGVDGANVLTF	TGTGCCAGTAGTCTCGGGGTTGATGGGGCCAACGTCCTGACTTTC
TRBD1	NA	TRBV7-3	TRBJ2-1	CASSLEDRENYNEQFF	TGTGCCAGCAGCCTAGAGGACAGGGAAAACTACAATGAGCAGTTCTTC
NA	few	TRBV16	TRBJ1-1	CASSQDSVRTEAFF	TGTGCCAGCAGCCAAGACAGCGTTAGGACTGAAGCTTTCTTT
NA	NA	TRBV27	TRBJ2-7	CASTPGTVGGEQYF	TGTGCCAGCACCCCAGGGACAGTCGGGGGAGAGCAGTACTTC
NA	NA	TRBV10-3	TRBJ1-1	CAISESGVMNTEAFF	TGTGCCATCAGTGAGTCCGGGGTCATGAACACTGAAGCTTTCTTT
NA	NA	TRBV5-1	TRBJ2-7	CASSPALDISSYEQYF	TGCGCCAGCAGCCCCGCGTTGGACATTTCCTCCTACGAGCAGTACTTC
NA	NA	TRBV4-1	TRBJ2-1	CASSPGRQGSYNEQFF	TGCGCCAGCAGCCCAGGCCGGCAGGGCTCCTACAATGAGCAGTTCTTC
TRBD1	NA	TRBV27	TRBJ1-6	CASSRGTGHNNSPLHF	TGTGCCAGCAGTCGAGGGACAGGGCATAATAATTCACCCCTCCACTTT
TRBD1	NA	TRBV6-1	TRBJ2-7	CASSEGDTGGYEQYF	TGTGCCAGCAGTGAAGGGGACACAGGGGGCTACGAGCAGTACTTC
NA	NA	TRBV9	TRBJ2-7	CASSQGKHEQYF	TGTGCCAGCAGCCAGGGTAAACACGAGCAGTACTTC
NA	once	TRBV6-1	TRBJ2-2	CASSEQWGDTGELFF	TGTGCCAGCAGTGAACAGTGGGGAGACACCGGGGAGCTGTTTTTT
NA	NA	TRBV4-1	TRBJ1-1	CASSQVRGGTEAFF	TGCGCCAGCAGCCAAGTAAGGGGAGGCACTGAAGCTTTCTTT
NA	NA	TRBV4-1	TRBJ1-5	CASSHLDIGNQPQHF	TGCGCCAGCAGCCATCTGGACATAGGCAATCAGCCCCAGCATTTT
NA	NA	TRBV12-5	TRBJ2-7	CASGISGPRAGEQYF	TGTGCTAGTGGTATCTCCGGGCCACGAGCGGGCGAGCAGTACTTC
NA	NA	TRBV28	TRBJ1-1	CASCSWGSAEAFF	TGTGCCAGCTGTAGCTGGGGTAGCGCTGAAGCTTTCTTT
NA	many	TRBV6-1	TRBJ2-5	CASSEVGGGQETQYF	TGTGCCAGCAGTGAAGTGGGGGGTGGCCAAGAGACCCAGTACTTC
TRBD1	NA	TRBV30	TRBJ1-5	CAWSEPRDRALPLGQPQHF	TGTGCCTGGAGTGAGCCCCGGGACAGGGCCCTCCCTCTCGGTCAGCCCCAGCATTTT
NA	NA	TRBV9	TRBJ2-5	CASSGPRVSTEVGETQYF	TGTGCCAGCAGCGGTCCGAGGGTTAGCACGGAGGTGGGAGAGACCCAGTACTTC
NA	NA	TRBV6-1	TRBJ1-1	CASSDSRSEDAFF	TGTGCCAGCAGTGATAGCCGGAGTGAAGATGCTTTCTTT
NA	NA	TRBV2	TRBJ2-1	CASSGLRDLGYNEQFF	TGTGCCAGCAGCGGACTAAGGGACCTAGGCTACAATGAGCAGTTCTTC
NA	NA	TRBV15	TRBJ1-1	CATSPPGQAPTEAFF	TGTGCCACCAGCCCCCCGGGACAAGCTCCCACTGAAGCTTTCTTT
TRBD1	once	TRBV5-6	TRBJ2-5	CASSLVTGQETQYF	TGTGCCAGCAGCTTGGTGACAGGGCAAGAGACCCAGTACTTC
TRBD2	NA	TRBV6-4	TRBJ2-3	CASSDSGVSGGGTDTQYF	TGTGCCAGCAGTGACTCGGGCGTGAGCGGGGGGGGCACAGATACGCAGTATTTT
TRBD2	once	TRBV5-6	TRBJ2-3	CASSPSGRGDTQYF	TGTGCCAGCAGCCCTAGCGGGAGGGGAGATACGCAGTATTTT
NA	NA	TRBV28	TRBJ1-1	CASSLRGGLTEAFF	TGTGCCAGCAGTCTCCGCGGAGGGCTCACTGAAGCTTTCTTT
TRBD1	NA	TRBV2	TRBJ2-5	CASSDPDREGETQYF	TGTGCCAGCAGTGACCCGGACAGGGAAGGGGAGACCCAGTACTTC
TRBD1	NA	TRBV27	TRBJ2-1	CASSPRTGGINEQFF	TGTGCCAGCAGTCCCAGGACAGGGGGCATCAATGAGCAGTTCTTC
NA	few	TRBV27	TRBJ2-7	CASSLSGPGGEQYF	TGTGCCAGCAGTCTCTCGGGCCCCGGGGGCGAGCAGTACTTC
NA	NA	TRBV6-5	TRBJ2-7	CASSLAGSSYEQYF	TGTGCCAGCAGTTTGGCAGGTTCTTCCTACGAGCAGTACTTC
NA	once	TRBV2	TRBJ1-2	CASSTPRNGEDGNYGYTF	TGTGCCAGCTCAACTCCCCGGAATGGAGAGGATGGTAACTATGGCTACACCTTC
NA	NA	TRBV5-1	TRBJ2-7	CASRRPGAYPYEQYF	TGCGCCAGCAGAAGACCAGGGGCATACCCCTACGAGCAGTACTTC
TRBD1	NA	TRBV9	TRBJ2-5	CASSVEGAGQETQYF	TGTGCCAGCAGCGTAGAGGGGGCGGGCCAAGAGACCCAGTACTTC
TRBD1	few	TRBV5-6	TRBJ1-2	CASSSLRTGNIYGYTF	TGTGCCAGCAGCTCCCTCCGGACAGGGAATATCTATGGCTACACCTTC
TRBD1	NA	TRBV7-6	TRBJ1-1	CASTNGTGLNTEAFF	TGTGCCAGCACCAACGGGACAGGACTGAACACTGAAGCTTTCTTT
NA	NA	TRBV7-9	TRBJ1-3	CASRASGEGNTIYF	TGTGCCAGCAGGGCCTCAGGGGAGGGAAACACCATATATTTT
NA	NA	TRBV5-4	TRBJ2-7	CASSFGHSYEQYF	TGTGCCAGCAGCTTTGGACACTCCTACGAGCAGTACTTC
NA	NA	TRBV28	TRBJ2-1	CATLLAVAPYNEQFF	TGTGCCACCCTTTTAGCAGTGGCTCCTTACAATGAGCAGTTCTTC
NA	once	TRBV30	TRBJ2-1	CAWGEGVINEQFF	TGTGCCTGGGGGGAGGGGGTGATAAATGAGCAGTTCTTC
TRBD2	NA	TRBV18	TRBJ2-1	CASSPGGGRASYNEQFF	TGTGCCAGCTCACCAGGGGGCGGGAGGGCCTCCTACAATGAGCAGTTCTTC
NA	NA	TRBV7-9	TRBJ1-1	CASNSGRAEAFF	TGTGCCAGCAACTCAGGGAGGGCTGAAGCTTTCTTT
NA	NA	TRBV14	TRBJ2-7	CASSPDLQGSNEQYF	TGTGCCAGCAGCCCCGACCTACAGGGATCAAACGAGCAGTACTTC
NA	NA	TRBV6-5	TRBJ2-7	CASSYDSGILREQYF	TGTGCCAGCAGTTACGATAGCGGCATCTTACGCGAGCAGTACTTC
NA	few	TRBV6-4	TRBJ2-3	CASSDAGNTDTQYF	TGTGCCAGCAGTGACGCCGGGAACACAGATACGCAGTATTTT
TRBD2	NA	TRBV5-1	TRBJ2-1	CASSLEDGGSYNEQFF	TGCGCCAGCAGCTTGGAGGACGGGGGGAGCTACAATGAGCAGTTCTTC
TRBD1	NA	TRBV2	TRBJ2-7	CASSEYRGYEQYF	TGTGCCAGCAGTGAATACAGGGGCTACGAGCAGTACTTC
TRBD1	NA	TRBV6-1	TRBJ2-2	CATSGTGEVGELFF	TGTGCCACCTCCGGGACAGGGGAAGTTGGGGAGCTGTTTTTT
NA	once	TRBV9	TRBJ2-1	CASSPPPGSSYNEQFF	TGTGCCAGCAGCCCCCCCCCGGGGAGCTCCTACAATGAGCAGTTCTTC
TRBD1	NA	TRBV7-8	TRBJ1-1	CASSSHRGPTEAFF	TGTGCCAGCAGCTCTCACAGGGGGCCTACTGAAGCTTTCTTT
NA	NA	TRBV27	TRBJ2-1	CASSLLTELSTGEQFF	TGTGCCAGCAGTTTATTGACTGAGCTATCCACGGGTGAGCAGTTCTTC
TRBD2	NA	TRBV6-4	TRBJ2-7	CASSYGLAGSYEQYF	TGTGCCAGCAGTTACGGACTAGCGGGGTCCTACGAGCAGTACTTC
NA	NA	TRBV5-1	TRBJ1-1	CASSLADTEAFF	TGCGCCAGCAGCTTGGCAGACACTGAAGCTTTCTTT
TRBD1	NA	TRBV7-6	TRBJ1-3	CASSPRDRGFLSGNTIYF	TGTGCCAGCAGCCCGCGGGACAGGGGGTTCCTCTCTGGAAACACCATATATTTT
TRBD1	few	TRBV5-4	TRBJ2-7	CASSPGTGGSGEQYF	TGTGCCAGCAGCCCCGGGACAGGGGGCTCGGGGGAGCAGTACTTC
NA	NA	TRBV5-1	TRBJ2-7	CASSLGQRLNDEQYF	TGCGCCAGCAGCTTGGGGCAGAGACTGAACGACGAGCAGTACTTC